This TCR beta chain stems from a study of cytomegalovirus exposure and HLA in healthy donors. General observations from the study: Reportedly, a later analysis found an Asian-associated ancestry cluster had fewer N-insertions than the approximately 670-donor mean. A later examination showed that TCR association rates differed by HLA locus, with DRB1 most and HLA-C fewest. TCR beta V- and J-gene trimming, according to a later analysis, was linked to a missense DCLRE1C variant.

A note on this clone: Its antigen is as yet unknown.

PCR primers comprised 60 Vbeta and 13 Jbeta primers. The assay was immunoSEQ multiplex PCR, and TCRdb's table has in-frame clones only and misses some. The table shows roughly 100,000 clones, with just under 80% occurring only once. The CDR3 sequence is 13 residues long. The J segment lost 4 bases and the V segment lost 9 bases, leaving 4 bases of the junction unmatched. Germline lookup yields CDR1 MRHNA and CDR2 SNTAGT. The chain couples TRBV6-4 to TRBJ2-4, with 9 bases matching TRBD2. The receptor was isolated from a male donor in good health and CMV-seronegative. What was sequenced was PBMCs. The CDR3: CASTSGLKNIQYF. CDR3 coding DNA: TGTGCCAGTACTAGCGGGCTTAAAAACATTCAGTACTTC.